These 21 T cell receptor beta chains originate from one sample sequenced in a study of CD8 T cells in ankylosing spondylitis. TCRdb fed the 5' RACE reads into MiXCR, producing one record per CDR3 protein. In the table there are roughly 130,000 distinct CDR3 sequences, more than 6.5% of which are singletons. Source material: blood, either unsorted or a sorted T cell fraction (not recorded which). The receptors stem from a male donor with ankylosing spondylitis or in good health (not recorded which).

This clonotype was recorded once. A much larger clone lies a single base off, so this may be a read error. V is TRBV5-6 and J is TRBJ2-3; D unresolved. The CDR3 is 14 residues long. The germline CDR1 and CDR2 sequences are SGHDT and YYEEEE. The CDR3 here is CARSLNGPADTQYF. CDR3 DNA: TGTGCCAGAAGCTTGAATGGACCCGCAGATACGCAGTATTTT. Full variable domain (remainder filled in from reference TRBV5-6 and TRBJ2-3): DAGVTQSPTHLIKTRGQQVTLRCSPKSGHDTVSWYQQALGQGPQFIFQYYEEEERQRGNFPDRFSGHQFPNYSSELNVNALLLGDSALYLCARSLNGPADTQYFGPGTRLTVL.

This clonotype occurred many times. This chain connects TRBV14 to TRBJ2-5; no firm D call. Trimming removed 1 base from V and 5 bases from J, with 11 bases in between. Per germline, CDR1 SGHDN and CDR2 FVKESK. This CDR3 is 14 amino acids long. This chain's CDR3 is CASSQGGVRETQYF. The CDR3 DNA reads as TGTGCCAGCAGCCAAGGAGGAGTCCGCGAGACCCAGTACTTC.

V usage is TRBV5-1 and J usage is TRBJ2-3; the D is unclear. The ends were cut back, 2 bases at V and 3 bases at J, with 13 bases in the middle. The germline CDR1 and CDR2 sequences are SGHRS and YFSETQ. The CDR3 has 15 residues. Written as DNA, the CDR3 is TGCGCCAGCAGCTTATCTCCTCTGCAGACAGATACGCAGTATTTT. Protein product: CASSLSPLQTDTQYF.

The sample holds a few counts of this clonotype. The rearrangement joins TRBV27 to TRBJ1-2; possible D gene TRBD1, 6 bases. CDR1 and CDR2 from the germline V gene are MNHEY and SMNVEV (reference sequence). V was cut by 5 bases and J by 6 bases, with 13 bases left in between. This CDR3 has 13 residues. In nucleotides, the CDR3 is TGTGCCAGCAGTCCCATCCCAGGGGATGGCTACACCTTC. This codes for CASSPIPGDGYTF.

This clonotype was counted ten times or more. The rearrangement joins TRBV5-1 to TRBJ1-5, with D unresolved. The CDR3 spans 15 residues. The V gene's germline CDR1 is SGHRS and CDR2 YFSETQ. Trimming pared 0 bases from V and 5 bases from J, leaving 12 bases between. CDR3 in DNA: TGCGCCAGCAGCTTGGTGGGGAGCGGAGATCAGCCCCAGCATTTT. Translating gives CASSLVGSGDQPQHF.

This clonotype was seen many times. V usage is TRBV7-2 and J usage is TRBJ2-4; TRBD2 matches at 10 bases. The CDR3 runs 13 residues. Unmatched junction bases numbered 10, after V lost 4 bases and J lost 16 bases. Germline assignment: CDR1 SGHTA and CDR2 FQGNSA. This CDR3 is CASSSKREGTFYF. The CDR3 nucleotides are TGTGCCAGCAGCTCTAAGCGGGAGGGTACTTTTTACTTC.

Ten or more counts support this clonotype. V and J are TRBV4-2 and TRBJ1-5; D is undetermined. Germline-derived CDR1 and CDR2 are LGHNA and YNFKEQ. Trimming pared 1 base from V and 5 bases from J, leaving 12 bases between. The CDR3 is 15 amino acids. The CDR3 region has the DNA TGTGCCAGCAGCCAAGCTTTGGGGTTCGATCAGCCCCAGCATTTT. It encodes CASSQALGFDQPQHF.

The V and J genes are TRBV5-1 and TRBJ2-2; 7 bases agree with TRBD1. J lost 1 base, V lost 4 bases, and 4 bases had no gene match. The CDR3 loop spans 15 amino acids. CDR1 is SGHRS, CDR2 YFSETQ, per germline. The CDR3 sequence is CASSQGVQNTGELFF. The CDR3 region has the DNA TGCGCCAGCAGCCAGGGGGTCCAGAACACCGGGGAGCTGTTTTTT.

This clonotype was seen ten or more times. The chain uses TRBV5-6 and TRBJ2-2; 9 positions agree with TRBD1. The germline gives CDR1 SGHDT, CDR2 YYEEEE. CDR3 size: 17 residues. The J segment lost 6 bases and the V segment lost 2 bases, leaving 11 bases of the junction unmatched. The CDR3, as DNA: TGTGCCAGCAGCTTTTATGGGACAGGGCTCCACTCCGGGGAGCTGTTTTTT. This sequence encodes CASSFYGTGLHSGELFF.

The CDR3 DNA reads as TGTGCCAGCAGTCCCCCGATCGGGGAGCTGTTTTTT. Protein sequence: CASSPPIGELFF. V usage is TRBV12-3 or TRBV12-4 and J usage is TRBJ2-2; D uncertain. CDR3 length: 12 amino acids. Trimming stripped 5 bases from V and 7 bases from J, with 8 bases between.

In its sample, this clonotype was seen many times. The chain employs TRBV20-1 and TRBJ1-1, with TRBD1 as a possible D gene (6 bases). Trimming stripped 1 base from V and 2 bases from J, with 14 bases between. The V gene's germline CDR1 is DFQATT and CDR2 SNEGSKA (reference sequence). The length of the CDR3 is 15 residues. The CDR3 nucleotides read TGCAGTGCTAGAGGAGTGGGACAAGGAAACACTGAAGCTTTCTTT. Translated: CSARGVGQGNTEAFF.

This clonotype has a count of ten or more. The rearrangement joins TRBV29-1 to TRBJ2-4; D is uncertain. The germline V gene encodes CDR1 SQVTM and CDR2 ANQGSEA. This CDR3 has 15 residues. V lost 6 bases and J 2 bases, leaving 17 bases between the germline ends. CDR3: CSVYGFASSKNIQYF. The DNA of the CDR3 is TGCAGCGTGTACGGGTTTGCGTCGTCCAAAAACATTCAGTACTTC.

There are many counts of this clonotype. The chain joins TRBV7-3 to TRBJ2-3; D may match TRBD1 or TRBD2 (5 bases each). The germline gives CDR1 SGHTA, CDR2 FQGTGA. The V gene lost 2 bases and the J gene lost 0 bases, with 12 bases spanning the gap. The length of the CDR3 is 16 residues. CDR3 sequence (DNA): TGTGCCAGCAGCTTAGTAGGGACCGCTAGCACAGATACGCAGTATTTT. Protein: CASSLVGTASTDTQYF.

There are many counts of this clonotype. The chain joins TRBV5-1 to TRBJ2-3; D remains unclear. The CDR3 loop spans 15 amino acids. CDR1 and CDR2 from the germline V gene are SGHRS and YFSETQ. With 6 bases removed from V and 2 bases from J, the gap between germline ends came to 16 bases. CDR3 nucleotides: TGCGCCAGCACCACGACGAAGGTACTCACAGATACGCAGTATTTT. It yields the protein CASTTTKVLTDTQYF.

This clonotype was counted ten times or more. The V call is TRBV29-1, the J call TRBJ1-5; 8 positions match TRBD1. The germline V gene encodes CDR1 SQVTM and CDR2 ANQGSEA. This CDR3 spans 12 amino acids. Trimming cost V 6 bases and J 9 bases; bases outside gene matches: 7. The CDR3 sequence: CSVRQGSGPQHF. As DNA, the CDR3 is TGCAGCGTCCGACAGGGGTCAGGGCCCCAGCATTTT.

The table lists this clonotype with many counts. V is TRBV7-3 and J is TRBJ2-2; D unresolved. The CDR3 length is 16 residues. Germline V gene lookup returns CDR1 SGHTA and CDR2 FQGTGA. V was clipped by 5 bases and J by 4 bases, with 17 bases between them. Here the CDR3 reads CASSATGALATGELFF. In nucleotides, the CDR3 is TGTGCCAGCAGCGCGACCGGAGCCTTGGCCACCGGGGAGCTGTTTTTT.

This clonotype was counted ten times or more. The rearrangement links TRBV20-1 to TRBJ2-3; unclear D gene. Germline lookup yields CDR1 DFQATT and CDR2 SNEGSKA (reference sequence). The CDR3 runs to 11 residues. Trimming took 4 bases from V and 10 from J, leaving 12 bases between them. CDR3 coding DNA: TGCAGTGCTATATGGGGTGAGGCGCAGTATTTT. It codes for CSAIWGEAQYF.

This clonotype was picked up many times. The rearrangement uses TRBV29-1 and TRBJ2-7, with D hard to call. The V gene's germline CDR1 is SQVTM and CDR2 ANQGSEA. The V and J ends lost 6 bases and 5 bases respectively, with 17 bases between them. This CDR3 comprises 13 residues. The CDR3 nucleotides are TGCAGCGTGCGTCAAGGGAAGGGCGACGAGCAGTACTTC. Its translation: CSVRQGKGDEQYF.

This clonotype was seen repeatedly, ten times or more. The chain employs TRBV4-3 and TRBJ2-7, with D perhaps given as TRBD1 or TRBD2 (5 bases each). The CDR3 has 16 residues. Germline CDR1 LGHNA, CDR2 YSLEER. V shed 0 bases and J shed 2 bases, with 14 bases lying between them. CDR3 residues: CASSQEGQGPTYEQYF. For the CDR3, the DNA is TGCGCCAGCAGCCAAGAGGGTCAGGGACCTACCTACGAGCAGTACTTC.

This clonotype was counted many times. The V call is TRBV20-1, the J call TRBJ1-2, with D hard to call. The CDR3 runs to 13 residues. In germline, CDR1 is DFQATT, CDR2 SNEGSKA (reference sequence). Trimming cost V 6 bases and J 4 bases, with 15 bases left between them. In DNA form, the CDR3 reads TGCAGTGCGTCTGAGACCAGTTTCTATGGCTACACCTTC. As protein: CSASETSFYGYTF.

At least ten counts were recorded for this clonotype. The gene calls are TRBV5-1 and TRBJ2-7; TRBD2 might be the D (6 bases). This CDR3 contains 14 residues. From germline, CDR1 is SGHRS and CDR2 YFSETQ. V shed 4 bases and J shed 4 bases, with 15 bases lying between them. The CDR3 spells CASSPEGTLYEQYF. The CDR3 region has the DNA TGCGCCAGCAGCCCGGAGGGCACTCTTTACGAGCAGTACTTC.